This TCR beta chain was captured by sequencing in a study of shared clonotypes between healthy human individuals. Study context: Plates per donor: three CD4 naive, three CD4 memory, two CD8 naive, one CD8 memory.

Sequencing used immunoSEQ multiplex PCR; TCRdb keeps in-frame clones, though not all of them. The sample shows 2 million to 2.5 million clones, 85% to 95% of them seen only once. Overall study findings and caveats: Lower generation probabilities were found for non-shared clonotypes than for those shared by all four donors. It was observed that about 5% of naive CD4 clonotypes were shared across several donors.

CDR3 length equals 17 residues. CDR1 SGHTA and CDR2 FQGTGA come from the germline V gene. The V segment lost 5 bases and the J segment 6 bases; nucleotides outside the gene matches: 17. In regard to this clone: Its target is unknown.

The receptor's source is a man between 18 and 35 years old in good health. Some clones in this sample may be carry-over from other donors' samples. Specimen: naive CD4+ T cells from PBMCs. Subset here: CD45RA+ positively selected. This sequence joins TRBV7-3 and TRBJ2-7; 9 bases match TRBD2. The CDR3 loop is CASSPHGTSRGSGEQYF. The DNA for the CDR3 is TGTGCCAGCAGCCCACACGGGACTAGCAGGGGATCGGGCGAGCAGTACTTC.